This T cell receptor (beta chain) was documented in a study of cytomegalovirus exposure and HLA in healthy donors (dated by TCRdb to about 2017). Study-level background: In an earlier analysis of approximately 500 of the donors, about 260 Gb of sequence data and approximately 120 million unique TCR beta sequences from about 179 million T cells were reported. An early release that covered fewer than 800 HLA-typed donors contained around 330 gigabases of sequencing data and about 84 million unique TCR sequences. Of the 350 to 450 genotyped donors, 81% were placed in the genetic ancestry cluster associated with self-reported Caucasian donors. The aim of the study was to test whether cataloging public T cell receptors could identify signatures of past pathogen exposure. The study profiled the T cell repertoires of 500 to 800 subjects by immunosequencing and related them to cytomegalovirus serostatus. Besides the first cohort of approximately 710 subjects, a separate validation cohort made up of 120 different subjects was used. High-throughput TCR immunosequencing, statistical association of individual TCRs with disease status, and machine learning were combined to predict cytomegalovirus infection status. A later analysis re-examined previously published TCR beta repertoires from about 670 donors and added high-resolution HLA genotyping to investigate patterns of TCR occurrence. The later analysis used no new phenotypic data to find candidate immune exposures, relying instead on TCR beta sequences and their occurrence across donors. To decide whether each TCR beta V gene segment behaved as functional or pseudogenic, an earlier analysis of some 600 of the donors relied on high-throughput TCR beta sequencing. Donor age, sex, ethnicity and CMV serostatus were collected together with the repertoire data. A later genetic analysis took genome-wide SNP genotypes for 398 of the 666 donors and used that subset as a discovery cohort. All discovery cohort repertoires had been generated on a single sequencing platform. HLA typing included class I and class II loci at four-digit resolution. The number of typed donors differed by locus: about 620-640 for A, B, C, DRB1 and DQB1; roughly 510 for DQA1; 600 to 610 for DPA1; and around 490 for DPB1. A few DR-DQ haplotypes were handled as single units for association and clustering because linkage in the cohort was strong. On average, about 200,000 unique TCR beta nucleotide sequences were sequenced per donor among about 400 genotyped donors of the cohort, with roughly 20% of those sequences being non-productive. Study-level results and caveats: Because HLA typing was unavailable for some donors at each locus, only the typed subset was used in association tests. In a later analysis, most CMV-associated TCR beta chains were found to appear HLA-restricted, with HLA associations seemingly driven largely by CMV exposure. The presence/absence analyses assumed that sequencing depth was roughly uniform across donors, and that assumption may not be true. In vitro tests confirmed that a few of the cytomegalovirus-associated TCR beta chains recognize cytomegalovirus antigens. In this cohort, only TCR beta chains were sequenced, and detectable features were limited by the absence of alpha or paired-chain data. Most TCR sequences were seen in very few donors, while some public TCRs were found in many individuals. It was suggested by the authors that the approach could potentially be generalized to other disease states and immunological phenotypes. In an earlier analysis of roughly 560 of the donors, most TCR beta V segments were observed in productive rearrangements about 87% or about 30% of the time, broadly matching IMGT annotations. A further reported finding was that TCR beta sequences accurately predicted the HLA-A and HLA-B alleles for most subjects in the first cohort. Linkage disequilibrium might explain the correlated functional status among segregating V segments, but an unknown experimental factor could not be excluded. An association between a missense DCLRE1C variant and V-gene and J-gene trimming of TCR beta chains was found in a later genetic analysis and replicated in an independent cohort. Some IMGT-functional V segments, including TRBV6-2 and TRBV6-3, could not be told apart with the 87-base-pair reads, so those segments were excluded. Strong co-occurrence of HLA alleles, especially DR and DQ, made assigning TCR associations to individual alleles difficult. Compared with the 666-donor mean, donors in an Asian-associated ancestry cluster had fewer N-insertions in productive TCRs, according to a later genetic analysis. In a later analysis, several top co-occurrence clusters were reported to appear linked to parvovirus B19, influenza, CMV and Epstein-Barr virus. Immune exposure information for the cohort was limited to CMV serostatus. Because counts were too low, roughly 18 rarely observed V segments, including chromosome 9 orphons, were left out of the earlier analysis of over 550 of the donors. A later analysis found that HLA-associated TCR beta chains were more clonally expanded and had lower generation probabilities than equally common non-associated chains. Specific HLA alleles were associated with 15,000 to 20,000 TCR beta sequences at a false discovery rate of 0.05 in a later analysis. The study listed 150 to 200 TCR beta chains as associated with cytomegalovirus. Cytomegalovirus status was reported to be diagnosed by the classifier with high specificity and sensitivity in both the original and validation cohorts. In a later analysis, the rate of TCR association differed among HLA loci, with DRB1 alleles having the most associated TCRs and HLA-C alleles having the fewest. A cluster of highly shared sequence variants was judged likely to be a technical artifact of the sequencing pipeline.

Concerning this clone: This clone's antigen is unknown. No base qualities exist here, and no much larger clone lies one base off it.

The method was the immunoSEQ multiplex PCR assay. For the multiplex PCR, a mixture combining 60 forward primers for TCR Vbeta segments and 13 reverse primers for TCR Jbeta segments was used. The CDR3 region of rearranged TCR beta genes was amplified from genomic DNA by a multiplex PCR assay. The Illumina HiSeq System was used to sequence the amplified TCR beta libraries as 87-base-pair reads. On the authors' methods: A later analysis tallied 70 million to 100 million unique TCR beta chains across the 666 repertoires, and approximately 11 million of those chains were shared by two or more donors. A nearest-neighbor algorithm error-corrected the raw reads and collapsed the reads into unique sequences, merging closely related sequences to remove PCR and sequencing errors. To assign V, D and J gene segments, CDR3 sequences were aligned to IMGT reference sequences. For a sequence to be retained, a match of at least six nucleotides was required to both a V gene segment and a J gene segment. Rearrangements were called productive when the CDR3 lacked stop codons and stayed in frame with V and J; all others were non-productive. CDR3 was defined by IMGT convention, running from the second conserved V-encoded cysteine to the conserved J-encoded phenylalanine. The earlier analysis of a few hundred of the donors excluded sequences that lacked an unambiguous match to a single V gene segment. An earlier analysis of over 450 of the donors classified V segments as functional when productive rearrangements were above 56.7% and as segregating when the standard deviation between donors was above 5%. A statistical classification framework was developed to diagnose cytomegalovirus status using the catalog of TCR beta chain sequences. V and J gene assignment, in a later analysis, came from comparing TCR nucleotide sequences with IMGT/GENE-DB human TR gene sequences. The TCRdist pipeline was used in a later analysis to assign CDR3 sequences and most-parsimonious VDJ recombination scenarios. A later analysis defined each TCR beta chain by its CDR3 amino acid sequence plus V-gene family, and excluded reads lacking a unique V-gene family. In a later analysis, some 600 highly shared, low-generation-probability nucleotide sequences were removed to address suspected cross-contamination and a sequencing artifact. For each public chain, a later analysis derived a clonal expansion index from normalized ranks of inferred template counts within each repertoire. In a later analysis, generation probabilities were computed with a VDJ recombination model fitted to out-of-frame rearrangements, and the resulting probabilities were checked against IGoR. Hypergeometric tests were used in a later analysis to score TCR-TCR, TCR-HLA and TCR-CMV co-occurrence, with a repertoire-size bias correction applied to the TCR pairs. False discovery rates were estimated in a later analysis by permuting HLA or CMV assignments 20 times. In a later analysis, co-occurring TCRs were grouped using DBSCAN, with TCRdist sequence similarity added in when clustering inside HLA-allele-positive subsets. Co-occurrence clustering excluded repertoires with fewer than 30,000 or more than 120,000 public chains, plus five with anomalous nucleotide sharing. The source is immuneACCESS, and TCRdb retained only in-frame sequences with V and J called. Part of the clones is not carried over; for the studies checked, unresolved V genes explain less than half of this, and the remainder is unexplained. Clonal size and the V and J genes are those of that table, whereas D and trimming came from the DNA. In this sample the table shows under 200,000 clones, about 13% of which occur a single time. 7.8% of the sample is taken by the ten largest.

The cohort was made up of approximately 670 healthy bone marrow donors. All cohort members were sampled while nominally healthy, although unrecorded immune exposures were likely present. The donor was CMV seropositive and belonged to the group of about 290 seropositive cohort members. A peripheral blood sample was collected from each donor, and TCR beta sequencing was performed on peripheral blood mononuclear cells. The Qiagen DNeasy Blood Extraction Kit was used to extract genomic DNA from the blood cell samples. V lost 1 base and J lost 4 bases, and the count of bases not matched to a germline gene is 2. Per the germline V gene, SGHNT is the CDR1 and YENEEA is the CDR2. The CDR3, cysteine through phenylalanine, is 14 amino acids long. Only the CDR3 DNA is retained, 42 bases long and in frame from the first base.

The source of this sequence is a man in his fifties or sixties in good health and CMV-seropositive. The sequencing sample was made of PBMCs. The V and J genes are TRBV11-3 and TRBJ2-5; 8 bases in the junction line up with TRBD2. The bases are TGTGCCAGCAGCTTAGCCAGCGGGGGAGAGACCCAGTACTTC. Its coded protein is CASSLASGGETQYF.